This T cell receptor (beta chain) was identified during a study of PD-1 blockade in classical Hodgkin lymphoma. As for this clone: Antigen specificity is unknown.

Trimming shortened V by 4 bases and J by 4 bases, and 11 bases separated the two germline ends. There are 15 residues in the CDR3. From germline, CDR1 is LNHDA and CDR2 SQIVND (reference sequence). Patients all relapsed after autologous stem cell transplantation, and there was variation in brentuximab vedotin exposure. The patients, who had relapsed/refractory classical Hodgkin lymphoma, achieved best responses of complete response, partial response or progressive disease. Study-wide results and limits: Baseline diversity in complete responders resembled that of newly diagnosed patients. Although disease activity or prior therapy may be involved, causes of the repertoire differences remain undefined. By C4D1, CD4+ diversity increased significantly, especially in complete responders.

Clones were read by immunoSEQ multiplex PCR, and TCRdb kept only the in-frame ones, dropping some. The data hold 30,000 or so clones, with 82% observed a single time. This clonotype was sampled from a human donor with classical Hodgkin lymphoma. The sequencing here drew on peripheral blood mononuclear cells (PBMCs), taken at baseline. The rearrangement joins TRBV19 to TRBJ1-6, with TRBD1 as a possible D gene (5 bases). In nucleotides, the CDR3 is TGTGCCAGTAGTACTGGACAAGATTATAATTCACCCCTCCACTTT. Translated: CASSTGQDYNSPLHF.